This entry features one T cell receptor beta chain sequence. These data are taken from a study of CD8 T cells in Susac syndrome. With random hexamers, roughly 0.45 to 1 ug RNA was reverse transcribed. TCRdb itself ran the immunoSEQ multiplex PCR reads through MiXCR, one entry per CDR3 protein. The sample consists of about 130,000 distinct CDR3 sequences, just under 95% of them appearing once. The sequence was obtained from a human donor in good health. Specimen: CD4+ T cells from PBMCs.

The CDR3 sequence: CASSSSRRMNTEAFF. The CDR3 DNA reads TGTGCCAGCAGCTCTAGCCGCAGAATGAACACTGAAGCTTTCTTT. The chain joins TRBV7-2 to TRBJ1-1; D is undetermined. Per germline, CDR1 SGHTA and CDR2 FQGNSA. This CDR3 is built from 15 residues. Trimming cost V 4 bases and J 0 bases, with 12 bases left between them.